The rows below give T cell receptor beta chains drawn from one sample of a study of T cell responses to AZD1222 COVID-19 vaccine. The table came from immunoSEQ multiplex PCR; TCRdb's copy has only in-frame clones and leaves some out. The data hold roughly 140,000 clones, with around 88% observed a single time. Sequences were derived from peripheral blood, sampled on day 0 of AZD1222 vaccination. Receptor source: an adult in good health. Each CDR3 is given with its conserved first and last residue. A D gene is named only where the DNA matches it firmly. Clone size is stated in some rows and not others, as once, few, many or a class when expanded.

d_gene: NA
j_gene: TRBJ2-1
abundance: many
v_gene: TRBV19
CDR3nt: TGTGCCAGTAGTATAGGGGGGACGACAAATGAGCAGTTCTTC
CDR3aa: CASSIGGTTNEQFF

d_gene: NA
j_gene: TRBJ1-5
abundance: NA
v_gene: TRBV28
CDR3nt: TGTGCCAGCAGGTTACAGGAAGATCAGCCCCAGCATTTT
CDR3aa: CASRLQEDQPQHF

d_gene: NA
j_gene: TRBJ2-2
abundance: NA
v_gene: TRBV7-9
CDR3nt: TGTGCCAGCAAAGGGGTTTCGAACACCGGGGAGCTGTTTTTT
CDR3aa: CASKGVSNTGELFF

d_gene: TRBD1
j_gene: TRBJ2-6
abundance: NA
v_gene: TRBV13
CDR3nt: TGTGCCAGCAGCTTAGGAGGGGGCCTTGGCTCTGGGGCCAACGTCCTGACTTTC
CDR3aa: CASSLGGGLGSGANVLTF

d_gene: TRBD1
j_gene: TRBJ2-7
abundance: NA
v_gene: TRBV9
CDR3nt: TGTGCCAGCAGCGTAGACAAGGAGACAGGGGCCTACGAGCAGTACTTC
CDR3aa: CASSVDKETGAYEQYF

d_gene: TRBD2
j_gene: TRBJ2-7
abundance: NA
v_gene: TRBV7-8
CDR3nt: TGTGCCAGCAGCCCTGAGTTTAGCGGGAGTTACGAGCAGTACTTC
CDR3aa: CASSPEFSGSYEQYF

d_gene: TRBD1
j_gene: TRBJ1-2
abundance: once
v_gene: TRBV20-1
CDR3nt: TGCAGTGCTAGTGCGACAGGGCCCTTCTCCCTTGATGGCTACACCTTC
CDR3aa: CSASATGPFSLDGYTF

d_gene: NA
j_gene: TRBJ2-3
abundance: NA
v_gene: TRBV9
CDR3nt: TGTGCCAGCAGCGCCCTGCGTGTGGGCACAGATACGCAGTATTTT
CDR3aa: CASSALRVGTDTQYF

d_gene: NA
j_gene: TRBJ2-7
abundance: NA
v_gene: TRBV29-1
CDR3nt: TGCAGCGTCGTGACAGGCACCTACGAGCAGTACTTC
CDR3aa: CSVVTGTYEQYF

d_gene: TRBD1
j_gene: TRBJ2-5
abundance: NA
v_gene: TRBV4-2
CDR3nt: TGTGCCAGCAGCCAAGATAAAGGACAGGGTGGGACCCAGTACTTC
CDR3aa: CASSQDKGQGGTQYF

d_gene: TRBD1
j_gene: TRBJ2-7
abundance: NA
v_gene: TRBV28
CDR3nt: TGTGCCAGCTTAGGGCGACAGGGGCCCTCCTTGGAGCAGTACTTC
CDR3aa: CASLGRQGPSLEQYF

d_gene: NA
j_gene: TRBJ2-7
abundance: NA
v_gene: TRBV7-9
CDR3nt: TGTGCCAGCAGCTTAGCCAGGGGGCAGAGCGGGAGAACCTACGAGCAGTACTTC
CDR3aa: CASSLARGQSGRTYEQYF

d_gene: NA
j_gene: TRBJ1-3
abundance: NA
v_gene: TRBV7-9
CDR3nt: TGTGCCAGCAGCTCACAAATCTCTGGAAACACCATATATTTT
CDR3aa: CASSSQISGNTIYF

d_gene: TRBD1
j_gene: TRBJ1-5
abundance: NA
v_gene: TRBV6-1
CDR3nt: TGTGCCAGCAGTGAGGGACAGGGGGCATCAAATCAGCCCCAGCATTTT
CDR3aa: CASSEGQGASNQPQHF

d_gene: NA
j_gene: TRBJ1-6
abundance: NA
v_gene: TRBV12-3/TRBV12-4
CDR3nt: TGTGCCAGCAGCCCGCCTCTAGGGGGTGGCCTCCACTTT
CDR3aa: CASSPPLGGGLHF

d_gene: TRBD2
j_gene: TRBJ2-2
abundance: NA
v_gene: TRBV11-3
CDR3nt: TGTGCCAGCAGTTCTAGCGGGGTCACAACCGGGGAGCTGTTTTTT
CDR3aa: CASSSSGVTTGELFF

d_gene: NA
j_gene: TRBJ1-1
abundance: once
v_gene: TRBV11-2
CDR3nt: TGTGCCAGCAGCTTGGGGGACTCCTACCCTGAAGCTTTCTTT
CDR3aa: CASSLGDSYPEAFF

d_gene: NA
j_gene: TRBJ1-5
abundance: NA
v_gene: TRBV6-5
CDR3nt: TGTGCCAGCAGTCGGTCCTTCGGTCAGCCCCAGCATTTT
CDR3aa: CASSRSFGQPQHF

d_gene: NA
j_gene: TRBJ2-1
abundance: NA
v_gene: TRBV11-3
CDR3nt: TGTGCCAGCAGCCCGGGTCCCCGGAATGAGCAGTTCTTC
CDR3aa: CASSPGPRNEQFF

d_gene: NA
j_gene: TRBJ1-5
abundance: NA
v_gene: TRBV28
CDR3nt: TGTGCCAGCAGCCCACACCTCTTACAGGGCCTCAATCAGCCCCAGCATTTT
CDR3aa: CASSPHLLQGLNQPQHF

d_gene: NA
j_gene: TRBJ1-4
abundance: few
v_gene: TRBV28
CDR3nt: TGTGCCAGCACCCCTCTTTTGAGGTCGGCTGAAAAACTGTTTTTT
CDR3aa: CASTPLLRSAEKLFF

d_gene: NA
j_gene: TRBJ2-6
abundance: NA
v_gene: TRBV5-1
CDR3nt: TGCGCCAGCAGCTTGGCCGGTCGTGGGGCCAACGTCCTGACTTTC
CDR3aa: CASSLAGRGANVLTF

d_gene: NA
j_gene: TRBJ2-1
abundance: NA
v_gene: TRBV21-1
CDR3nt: TGTGCCAGCAGCATTTACCGGGACGGTGTATCCAATGAGCAGTTCTTC
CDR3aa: CASSIYRDGVSNEQFF

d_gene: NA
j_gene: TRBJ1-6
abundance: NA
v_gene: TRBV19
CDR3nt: TGTGCCAGTAGTAACTTAAAGTCACCCCTCCACTTT
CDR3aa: CASSNLKSPLHF

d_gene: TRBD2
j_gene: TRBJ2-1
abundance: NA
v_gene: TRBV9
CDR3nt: TGTGCCAGCAGCGTAGGGCTAGCGGGAATGTATGAGCAGTTCTTC
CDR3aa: CASSVGLAGMYEQFF